This T cell receptor (beta chain) was recovered during a study of T cells after yellow fever vaccination. The sample holds a few counts of this clonotype. Its antigen is undetermined. General study results and limits: Researchers report a weaker secondary response that nonetheless peaked faster, day 5 versus 15. Researchers noted that a small share of clonotypes showed up in both CD4 and CD8 compartments.

MiXCR was run by TCRdb on the 5' RACE reads, yielding one entry per CDR3 protein. The sample shows about 220,000 distinct CDR3 sequences, around 6.7% of them seen only once. This CDR3 region has 15 residues. The germline gives CDR1 SGHRS, CDR2 YFSETQ. The J segment lost 2 bases and the V segment lost 3 bases, leaving 7 bases of the junction unmatched. The sequence came from a man under 40 who received the YFV17D yellow fever vaccine. Source: CD4+ T cells sorted from PBMCs, taken on the day of the yellow fever booster vaccination. The chain employs TRBV5-1 and TRBJ2-5; 7 bases align to TRBD2. The CDR3, as DNA: TGCGCCAGCAGCTCCGCGGGGGTACCGCAAGAGACCCAGTACTTC. It codes for CASSSAGVPQETQYF.